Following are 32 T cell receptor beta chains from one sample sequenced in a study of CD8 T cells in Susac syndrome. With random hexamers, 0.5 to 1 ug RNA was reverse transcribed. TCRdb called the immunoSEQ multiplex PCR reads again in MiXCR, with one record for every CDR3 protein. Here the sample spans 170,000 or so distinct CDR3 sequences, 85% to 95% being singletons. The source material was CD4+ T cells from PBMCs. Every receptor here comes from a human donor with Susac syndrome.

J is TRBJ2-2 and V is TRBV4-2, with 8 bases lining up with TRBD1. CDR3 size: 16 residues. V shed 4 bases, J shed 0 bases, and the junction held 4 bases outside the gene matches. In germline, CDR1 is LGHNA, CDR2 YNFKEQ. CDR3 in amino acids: CASSLSGQANTGELFF. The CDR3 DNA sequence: TGTGCCAGCAGCCTATCGGGACAGGCGAACACCGGGGAGCTGTTTTTT.

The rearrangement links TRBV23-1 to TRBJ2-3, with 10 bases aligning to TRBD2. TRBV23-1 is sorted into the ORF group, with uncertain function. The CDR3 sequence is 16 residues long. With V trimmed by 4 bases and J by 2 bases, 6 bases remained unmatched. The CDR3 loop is CASSPRAGGHTDTQYF. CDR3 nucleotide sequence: TGCGCCAGCAGTCCCCGAGCGGGGGGGCACACAGATACGCAGTATTTT.

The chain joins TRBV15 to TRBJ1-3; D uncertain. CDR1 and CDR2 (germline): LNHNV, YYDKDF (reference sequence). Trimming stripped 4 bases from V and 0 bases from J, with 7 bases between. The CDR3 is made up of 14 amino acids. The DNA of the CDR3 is TGTGCCACCAGCATTGGGTCCTCTGGAAACACCATATATTTT. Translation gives CATSIGSSGNTIYF.

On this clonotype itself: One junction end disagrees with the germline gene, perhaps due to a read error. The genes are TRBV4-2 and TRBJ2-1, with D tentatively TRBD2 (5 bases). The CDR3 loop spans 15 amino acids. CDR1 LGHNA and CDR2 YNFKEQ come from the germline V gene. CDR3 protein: CANSRSAPSYNEQFF. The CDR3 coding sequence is TGTGCCAACAGCCGTAGCGCTCCATCCTACAATGAGCAGTTCTTC.

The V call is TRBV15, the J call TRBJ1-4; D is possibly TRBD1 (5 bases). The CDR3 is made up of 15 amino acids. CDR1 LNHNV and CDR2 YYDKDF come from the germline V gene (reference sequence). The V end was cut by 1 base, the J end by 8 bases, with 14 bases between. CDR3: CATSRGKQGHEKLFF. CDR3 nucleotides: TGTGCCACCAGCAGAGGAAAGCAGGGCCACGAAAAACTGTTTTTT.

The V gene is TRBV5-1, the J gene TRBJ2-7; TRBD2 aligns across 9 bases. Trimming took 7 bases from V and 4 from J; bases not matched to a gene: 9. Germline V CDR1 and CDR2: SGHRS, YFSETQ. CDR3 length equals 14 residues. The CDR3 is CASAPAGGPYEQYF. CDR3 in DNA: TGCGCCAGCGCGCCAGCGGGGGGCCCTTACGAGCAGTACTTC.

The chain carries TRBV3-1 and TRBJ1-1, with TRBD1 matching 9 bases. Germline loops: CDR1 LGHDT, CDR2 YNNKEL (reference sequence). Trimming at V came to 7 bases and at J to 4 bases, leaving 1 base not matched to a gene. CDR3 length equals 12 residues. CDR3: CASKGQGTEAFF. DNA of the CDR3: TGTGCCAGCAAGGGACAGGGCACTGAAGCTTTCTTT.

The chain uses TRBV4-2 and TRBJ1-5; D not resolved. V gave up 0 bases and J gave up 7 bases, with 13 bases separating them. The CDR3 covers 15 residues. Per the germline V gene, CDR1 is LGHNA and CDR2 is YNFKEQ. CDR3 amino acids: CASSQEERVGQPQHF. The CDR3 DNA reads TGTGCCAGCAGCCAAGAGGAGAGGGTAGGACAGCCCCAGCATTTT.

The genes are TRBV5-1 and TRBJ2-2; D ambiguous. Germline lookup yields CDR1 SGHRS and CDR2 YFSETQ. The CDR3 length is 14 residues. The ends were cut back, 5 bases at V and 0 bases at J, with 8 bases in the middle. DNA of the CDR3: TGCGCCAGCAGAGAGACAACGAACACCGGGGAGCTGTTTTTT. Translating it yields CASRETTNTGELFF.

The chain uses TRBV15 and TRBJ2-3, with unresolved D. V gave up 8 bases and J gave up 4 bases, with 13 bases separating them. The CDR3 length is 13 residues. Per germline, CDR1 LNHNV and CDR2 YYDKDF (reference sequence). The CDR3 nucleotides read TGTGCCACCTCCAATCAGACGGCAGATACGCAGTATTTT. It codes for CATSNQTADTQYF.

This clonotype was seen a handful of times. The CDR3 reads CASSLRGGYGYTF. CDR3 in DNA: TGTGCCAGCAGTTTGAGGGGAGGGTATGGCTACACCTTC. The rearrangement uses TRBV9 and TRBJ1-2; weak D call: TRBD1 (5 bases). Germline V gene sequence: CDR1 SGDLS, CDR2 YYNGEE. The CDR3 totals 13 residues. Trimming left V 5 bases short and J 5 bases short, with 13 bases between.

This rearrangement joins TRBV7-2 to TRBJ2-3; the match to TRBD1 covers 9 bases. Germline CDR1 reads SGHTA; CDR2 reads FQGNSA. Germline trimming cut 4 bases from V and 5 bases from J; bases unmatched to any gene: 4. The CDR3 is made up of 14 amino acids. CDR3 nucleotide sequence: TGTGCCAGCAGCTCGGGACAGGGCGGAGATACGCAGTATTTT. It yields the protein CASSSGQGGDTQYF.

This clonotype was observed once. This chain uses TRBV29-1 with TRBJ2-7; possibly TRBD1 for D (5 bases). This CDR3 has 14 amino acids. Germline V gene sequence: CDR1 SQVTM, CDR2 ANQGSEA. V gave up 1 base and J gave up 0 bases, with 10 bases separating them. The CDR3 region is CSVEVYRSSYEQYF. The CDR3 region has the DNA TGCAGCGTTGAAGTGTACAGGTCCTCCTACGAGCAGTACTTC.

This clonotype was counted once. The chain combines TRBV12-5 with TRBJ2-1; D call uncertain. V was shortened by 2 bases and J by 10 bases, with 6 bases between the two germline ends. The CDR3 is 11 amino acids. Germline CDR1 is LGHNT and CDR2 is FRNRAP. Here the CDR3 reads CASGLWGEQFF. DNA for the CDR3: TGTGCTAGTGGTTTGTGGGGAGAGCAGTTCTTC.

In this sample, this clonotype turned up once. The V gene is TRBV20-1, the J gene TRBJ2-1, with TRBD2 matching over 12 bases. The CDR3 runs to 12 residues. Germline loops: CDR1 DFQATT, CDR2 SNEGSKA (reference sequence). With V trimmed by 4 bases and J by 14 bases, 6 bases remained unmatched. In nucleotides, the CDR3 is TGCAGTGCTACGACTAGCGGGGGATTAAAGTTCTTC. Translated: CSATTSGGLKFF.

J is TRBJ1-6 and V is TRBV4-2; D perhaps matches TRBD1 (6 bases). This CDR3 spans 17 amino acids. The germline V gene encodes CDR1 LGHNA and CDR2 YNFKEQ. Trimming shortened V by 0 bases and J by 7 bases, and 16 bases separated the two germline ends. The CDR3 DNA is TGTGCCAGCAGCCAAGATCAACAGGGAAAGGGGAATTCACCCCTCCACTTT. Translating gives CASSQDQQGKGNSPLHF.

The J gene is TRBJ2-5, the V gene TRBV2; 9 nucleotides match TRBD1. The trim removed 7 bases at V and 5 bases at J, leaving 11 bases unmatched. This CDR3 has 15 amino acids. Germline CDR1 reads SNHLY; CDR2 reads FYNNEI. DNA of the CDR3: TGTGCCAGCAAACTTGCTACAGGGGGCGAGGAGACCCAGTACTTC. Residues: CASKLATGGEETQYF. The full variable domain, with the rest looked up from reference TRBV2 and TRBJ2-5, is EPEVTQTPSHQVTQMGQEVILRCVPISNHLYFYWYRQILGQKVEFLVSFYNNEISEKSEIFDDQFSVERPDGSNFTLKIRSTKLEDSAMYFCASKLATGGEETQYFGPGTRLLVL.

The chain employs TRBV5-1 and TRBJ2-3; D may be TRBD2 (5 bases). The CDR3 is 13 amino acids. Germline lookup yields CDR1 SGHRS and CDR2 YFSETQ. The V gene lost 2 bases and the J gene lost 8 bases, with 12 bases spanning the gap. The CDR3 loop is CASSLTVEGTQYF. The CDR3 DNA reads TGCGCCAGCAGCTTAACTGTAGAGGGTACGCAGTATTTT.

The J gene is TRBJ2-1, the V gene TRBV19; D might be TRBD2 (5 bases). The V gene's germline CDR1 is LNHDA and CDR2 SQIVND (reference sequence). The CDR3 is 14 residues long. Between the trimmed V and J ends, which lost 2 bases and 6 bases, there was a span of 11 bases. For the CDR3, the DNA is TGTGCCAGTAGTATAAGGGCCGGGGTCAATGAGCAGTTCTTC. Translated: CASSIRAGVNEQFF.

CDR3 sequence reads: CASLDSLNTEAFF. DNA of the CDR3: TGTGCCAGCCTAGACAGTTTGAACACTGAAGCTTTCTTT. This rearrangement joins TRBV19 to TRBJ1-1, with D possibly matching TRBD1 (5 bases). V lost 9 bases to trimming and J lost 0 bases, with 11 bases between them. The germline CDR1 and CDR2 sequences are LNHDA and SQIVND (reference sequence). The CDR3 has 13 residues. The full variable domain, completed using reference TRBV19 and TRBJ1-1, is DGGITQSPKYLFRKEGQNVTLSCEQNLNHDAMYWYRQDPGQGLRLIYYSQIVNDFQKGDIAEGYSVSREKKESFPLTVTSAQKNPTAFYLCASLDSLNTEAFFGQGTRLTVV.

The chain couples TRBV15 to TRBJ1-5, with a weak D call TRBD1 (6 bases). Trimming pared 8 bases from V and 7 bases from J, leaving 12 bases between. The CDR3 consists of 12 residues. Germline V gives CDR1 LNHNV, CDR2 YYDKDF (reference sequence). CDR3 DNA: TGTGCCACCTCCAGGGGCGAACAGCCCCAGCATTTT. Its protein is CATSRGEQPQHF.

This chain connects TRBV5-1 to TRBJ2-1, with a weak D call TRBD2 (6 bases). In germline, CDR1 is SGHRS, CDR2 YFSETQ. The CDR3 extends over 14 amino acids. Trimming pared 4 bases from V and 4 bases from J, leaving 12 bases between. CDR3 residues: CASSPGGPYNEQFF. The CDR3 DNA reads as TGCGCCAGCAGCCCCGGGGGACCTTACAATGAGCAGTTCTTC.

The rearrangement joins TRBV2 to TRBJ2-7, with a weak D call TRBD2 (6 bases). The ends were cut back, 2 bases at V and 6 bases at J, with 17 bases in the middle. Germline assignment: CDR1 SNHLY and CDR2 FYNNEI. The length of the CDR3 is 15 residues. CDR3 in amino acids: CASSELGLTLGEQYF. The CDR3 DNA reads TGTGCCAGCAGTGAACTGGGACTCACCCTAGGCGAGCAGTACTTC. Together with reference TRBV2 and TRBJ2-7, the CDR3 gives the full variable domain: EPEVTQTPSHQVTQMGQEVILRCVPISNHLYFYWYRQILGQKVEFLVSFYNNEISEKSEIFDDQFSVERPDGSNFTLKIRSTKLEDSAMYFCASSELGLTLGEQYFGPGTRLTVT.

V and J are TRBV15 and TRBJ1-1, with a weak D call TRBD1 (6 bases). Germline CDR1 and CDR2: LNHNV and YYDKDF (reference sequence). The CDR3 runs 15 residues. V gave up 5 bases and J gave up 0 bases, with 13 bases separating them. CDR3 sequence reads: CATSGGANLNTEAFF. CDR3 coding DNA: TGTGCCACCAGCGGGGGGGCGAACTTGAACACTGAAGCTTTCTTT. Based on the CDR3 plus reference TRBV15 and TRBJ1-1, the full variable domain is DAMVIQNPRYQVTQFGKPVTLSCSQTLNHNVMYWYQQKSSQAPKLLFHYYDKDFNNEADTPDNFQSRRPNTSFCFLDIRSPGLGDTAMYLCATSGGANLNTEAFFGQGTRLTVV.

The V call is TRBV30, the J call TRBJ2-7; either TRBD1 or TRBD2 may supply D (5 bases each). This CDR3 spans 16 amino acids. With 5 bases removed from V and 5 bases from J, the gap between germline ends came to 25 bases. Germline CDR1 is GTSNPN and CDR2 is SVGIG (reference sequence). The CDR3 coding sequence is TGTGCCTGGGCGGCCAGGGCCCCTCGGGGTCGGGACGAGCAGTACTTC. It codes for CAWAARAPRGRDEQYF. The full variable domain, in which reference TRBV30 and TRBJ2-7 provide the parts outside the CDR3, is SQTIHQWPATLVQPVGSPLSLECTVEGTSNPNLYWYRQAAGRGLQLLFYSVGIGQISSEVPQNLSASRPQDRQFILSSKKLLLSDSGFYLCAWAARAPRGRDEQYFGPGTRLTVT.

CDR3 nucleotides: TGTGCCAGCAGCTTAGAGGGGACAGGGGCGGCTGGCTACACCTTC. It specifies CASSLEGTGAAGYTF. This chain connects TRBV7-2 to TRBJ1-2, with TRBD1 matching 10 bases. The J segment lost 7 bases and the V segment lost 1 base, leaving 6 bases of the junction unmatched. This CDR3 is built from 15 residues. Germline V gene data show CDR1 as SGHTA and CDR2 as FQGNSA.

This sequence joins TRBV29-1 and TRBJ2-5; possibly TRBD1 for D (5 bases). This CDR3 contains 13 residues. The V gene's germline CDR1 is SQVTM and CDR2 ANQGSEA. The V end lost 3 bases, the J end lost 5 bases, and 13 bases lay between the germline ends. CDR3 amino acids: CSVDDSPGETQYF. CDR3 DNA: TGCAGCGTTGATGACAGCCCCGGGGAGACCCAGTACTTC.

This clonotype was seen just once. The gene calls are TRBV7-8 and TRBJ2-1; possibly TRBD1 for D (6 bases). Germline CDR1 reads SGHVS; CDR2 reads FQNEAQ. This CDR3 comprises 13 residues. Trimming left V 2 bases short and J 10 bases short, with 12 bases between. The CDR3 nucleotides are TGTGCCAGCAGCTTACAGGGGCCTGGGGAGCAGTTCTTC. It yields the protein CASSLQGPGEQFF.

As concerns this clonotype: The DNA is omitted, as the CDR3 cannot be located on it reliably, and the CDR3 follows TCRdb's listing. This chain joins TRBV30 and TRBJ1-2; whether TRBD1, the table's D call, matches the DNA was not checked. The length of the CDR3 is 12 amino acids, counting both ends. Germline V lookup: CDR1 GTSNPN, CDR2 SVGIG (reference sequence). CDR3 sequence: CAWAPGTGGETF.

As DNA, the CDR3 is TGTGCCAGCAGTTCAAACTGGGACACTGAAGCTTTCTTT. It codes for CASSSNWDTEAFF. The chain uses TRBV27 and TRBJ1-1; no clear D gene. Germline CDR1 MNHEY, CDR2 SMNVEV (reference sequence). V was clipped by 4 bases and J by 3 bases, with 9 bases between them. This CDR3 spans 13 amino acids.

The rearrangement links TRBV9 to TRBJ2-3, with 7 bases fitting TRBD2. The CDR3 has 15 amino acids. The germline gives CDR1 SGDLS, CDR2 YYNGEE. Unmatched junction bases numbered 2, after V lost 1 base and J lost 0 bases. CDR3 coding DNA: TGTGCCAGCAGCGTAAGCGGGATGAGCACAGATACGCAGTATTTT. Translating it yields CASSVSGMSTDTQYF.

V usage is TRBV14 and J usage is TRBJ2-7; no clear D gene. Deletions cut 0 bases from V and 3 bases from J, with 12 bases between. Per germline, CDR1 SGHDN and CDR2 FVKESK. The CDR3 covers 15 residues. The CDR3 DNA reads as TGTGCCAGCAGCCAAGAGCCGGCCCCAAGCTACGAGCAGTACTTC. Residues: CASSQEPAPSYEQYF.